The rows below give T cell receptor beta chains drawn from one sample of a study of cytomegalovirus exposure and HLA in healthy donors. Generated by immunoSEQ multiplex PCR, the TCRdb table keeps only in-frame clones and is missing some. This table has some 200,000 clones, over 80% appearing once. The specimen was PBMCs. These receptors were taken from a man aged 40-49 years in good health and CMV-seropositive. Each CDR3 is given with its conserved first and last residue. The order of the fields is D gene, CDR3 length, V gene, clone size, J gene, CDR3 protein, CDR3 DNA. D genes are given only for firm matches. Expanded clones get a size class; other rows say once, few or many, or leave the size out.

D: TRBD1; length: 16; V: TRBV27; size: NA; J: TRBJ1-1; CDR3: CASTNGVGQGNTEAFF; DNA: TGTGCCAGCACGAATGGGGTTGGACAGGGTAACACTGAAGCTTTCTTT
D: TRBD1; length: 14; V: TRBV30; size: NA; J: TRBJ1-1; CDR3: CAWRDRGVNTEAFF; DNA: TGTGCCTGGAGGGACAGGGGAGTGAACACTGAAGCTTTCTTT
D: NA; length: 13; V: TRBV27; size: NA; J: TRBJ2-1; CDR3: CASTPGPNREQFF; DNA: TGTGCCAGCACCCCAGGGCCTAACAGGGAGCAGTTCTTC
D: NA; length: 15; V: TRBV15; size: once; J: TRBJ1-2; CDR3: CATSRARPGNYGYTF; DNA: TGTGCCACCAGCAGAGCAAGGCCCGGGAACTATGGCTACACCTTC
D: NA; length: 16; V: TRBV4-3; size: NA; J: TRBJ1-1; CDR3: CASSQASGSLLTEAFF; DNA: TGCGCCAGCAGCCAAGCGTCGGGGTCTCTCCTCACTGAAGCTTTCTTT
D: TRBD1; length: 15; V: TRBV7-2; size: NA; J: TRBJ1-5; CDR3: CASSLGQGAYQPQHF; DNA: TGTGCCAGCAGCTTGGGACAGGGGGCATATCAGCCCCAGCATTTT
D: TRBD1; length: 16; V: TRBV6-5; size: NA; J: TRBJ2-1; CDR3: CASSYSIGTGQGEQFF; DNA: TGTGCCAGCAGTTACTCGATAGGGACAGGACAGGGTGAGCAGTTCTTC
D: TRBD1; length: 14; V: TRBV5-1; size: NA; J: TRBJ2-4; CDR3: CASSPRQGNGIQYF; DNA: TGCGCCAGCAGCCCTAGACAGGGTAACGGCATTCAGTACTTC
D: NA; length: 13; V: TRBV29-1; size: once; J: TRBJ1-6; CDR3: CSVGEGVGSPLHF; DNA: TGCAGCGTGGGGGAGGGGGTTGGGTCACCCCTCCACTTT
D: NA; length: 15; V: TRBV19; size: NA; J: TRBJ1-5; CDR3: CASSSRGERDQPQHF; DNA: TGTGCCAGTAGTTCCCGTGGAGAGAGGGATCAGCCCCAGCATTTT
D: TRBD1; length: 14; V: TRBV6-5; size: NA; J: TRBJ1-6; CDR3: CASSQGALNSPLHF; DNA: TGTGCCAGCAGCCAGGGGGCTCTTAATTCACCCCTCCACTTT
D: NA; length: 15; V: TRBV6-5; size: NA; J: TRBJ2-7; CDR3: CASSYSRQFNGEQYF; DNA: TGTGCCAGCAGTTATTCCAGGCAGTTCAATGGCGAGCAGTACTTC
D: NA; length: 13; V: TRBV19; size: NA; J: TRBJ2-7; CDR3: CASSVTDAYEQYF; DNA: TGTGCCAGTAGTGTGACAGACGCCTACGAGCAGTACTTC
D: TRBD1; length: 16; V: TRBV7-9; size: NA; J: TRBJ2-7; CDR3: CASSPTGGGLAYEQYF; DNA: TGTGCCAGCAGCCCCACAGGGGGTGGGTTGGCCTACGAGCAGTACTTC
D: NA; length: 15; V: TRBV2; size: NA; J: TRBJ1-6; CDR3: CASSEGGSFNSPLHF; DNA: TGTGCCAGCAGTGAAGGAGGGAGCTTTAATTCACCCCTCCACTTT
D: NA; length: 12; V: TRBV10-2; size: NA; J: TRBJ2-1; CDR3: CASSPGGDEQFF; DNA: TGCGCCAGCAGTCCGGGGGGCGATGAGCAGTTCTTC
D: NA; length: 13; V: TRBV27; size: NA; J: TRBJ1-1; CDR3: CASSTSGSTEAFF; DNA: TGTGCCAGCAGTACCTCCGGGAGCACTGAAGCTTTCTTT
D: TRBD1; length: 14; V: TRBV18; size: NA; J: TRBJ2-7; CDR3: CASSPRTGGPEQYF; DNA: TGTGCCAGCTCACCTCGGACAGGGGGGCCCGAGCAGTACTTC
D: TRBD2; length: 14; V: TRBV28; size: NA; J: TRBJ2-6; CDR3: CASSPGGRANVLTF; DNA: TGTGCCAGCAGTCCGGGGGGGCGGGCCAACGTCCTGACTTTC
D: NA; length: 13; V: TRBV4-3; size: NA; J: TRBJ1-2; CDR3: CASSQDRVYGYTF; DNA: TGCGCCAGCAGCCAAGACCGGGTCTATGGCTACACCTTC
D: NA; length: 16; V: TRBV18; size: NA; J: TRBJ1-1; CDR3: CASRKVGTSMNTEAFF; DNA: TGTGCCAGCCGAAAGGTAGGGACAAGCATGAACACTGAAGCTTTCTTT
D: TRBD1; length: 17; V: TRBV28; size: NA; J: TRBJ2-5; CDR3: CASSLWEGGRTRETQYF; DNA: TGTGCCAGCAGTTTATGGGAAGGGGGCCGAACGAGGGAGACCCAGTACTTC
D: TRBD1; length: 15; V: TRBV6-6; size: NA; J: TRBJ1-1; CDR3: CASRSVDRGYTEAFF; DNA: TGTGCCAGCAGATCAGTGGACAGGGGATACACTGAAGCTTTCTTT
D: TRBD2; length: 16; V: TRBV5-4; size: NA; J: TRBJ2-5; CDR3: CASSQTSGGVTETQYF; DNA: TGTGCCAGCAGCCAAACTAGCGGGGGGGTCACAGAGACCCAGTACTTC
D: TRBD1; length: 13; V: TRBV27; size: NA; J: TRBJ1-2; CDR3: CASSFRGYYGYTF; DNA: TGTGCCAGCAGTTTCAGGGGGTACTATGGCTACACCTTC
D: NA; length: 14; V: TRBV7-8; size: NA; J: TRBJ1-2; CDR3: CASSPHEGYYGYTF; DNA: TGTGCCAGCAGCCCTCACGAGGGCTACTATGGCTACACCTTC
D: NA; length: 15; V: TRBV10-3; size: NA; J: TRBJ2-7; CDR3: CAISVSSGSSYEQYF; DNA: TGTGCCATCAGTGTGAGTTCCGGGTCATCCTACGAGCAGTACTTC
D: TRBD1; length: 12; V: TRBV2; size: few; J: TRBJ1-2; CDR3: CASSEGQGDYTF; DNA: TGTGCCAGCAGTGAGGGACAGGGGGACTACACCTTC
D: NA; length: 13; V: TRBV14; size: NA; J: TRBJ2-7; CDR3: CASSQAQTYEQYF; DNA: TGTGCCAGCAGCCAAGCACAGACCTACGAGCAGTACTTC
D: TRBD2; length: 13; V: TRBV27; size: once; J: TRBJ2-3; CDR3: CASSVAGTDTQYF; DNA: TGTGCCAGCAGTGTAGCGGGGACAGATACGCAGTATTTT